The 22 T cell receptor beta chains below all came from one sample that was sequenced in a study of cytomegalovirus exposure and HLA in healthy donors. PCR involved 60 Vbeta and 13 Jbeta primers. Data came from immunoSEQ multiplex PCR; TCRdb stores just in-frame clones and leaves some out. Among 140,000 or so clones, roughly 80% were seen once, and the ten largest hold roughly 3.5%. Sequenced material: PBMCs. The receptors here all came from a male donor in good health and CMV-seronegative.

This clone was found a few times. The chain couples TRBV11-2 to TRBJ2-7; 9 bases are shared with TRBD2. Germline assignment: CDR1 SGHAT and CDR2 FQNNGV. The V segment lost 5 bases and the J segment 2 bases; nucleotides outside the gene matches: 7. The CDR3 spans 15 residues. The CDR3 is CASSDRLAAPYEQYF. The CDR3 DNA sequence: TGTGCCAGCAGCGACCGACTAGCGGCTCCCTACGAGCAGTACTTC. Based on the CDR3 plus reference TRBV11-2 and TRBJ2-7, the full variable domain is EAGVAQSPRYKIIEKRQSVAFWCNPISGHATLYWYQQILGQGPKLLIQFQNNGVVDDSQLPKDRFSAERLKGVDSTLKIQPAKLEDSAVYLCASSDRLAAPYEQYFGPGTRLTVT.

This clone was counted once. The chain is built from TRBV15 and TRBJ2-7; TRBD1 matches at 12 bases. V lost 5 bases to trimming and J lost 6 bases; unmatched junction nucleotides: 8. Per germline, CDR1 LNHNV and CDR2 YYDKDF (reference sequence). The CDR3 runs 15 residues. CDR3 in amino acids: CATSPSGTGGVEQYF. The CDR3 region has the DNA TGTGCCACCAGCCCCTCGGGGACAGGGGGCGTCGAGCAGTACTTC. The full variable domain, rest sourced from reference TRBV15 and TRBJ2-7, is DAMVIQNPRYQVTQFGKPVTLSCSQTLNHNVMYWYQQKSSQAPKLLFHYYDKDFNNEADTPDNFQSRRPNTSFCFLDIRSPGLGDTAMYLCATSPSGTGGVEQYFGPGTRLTVT.

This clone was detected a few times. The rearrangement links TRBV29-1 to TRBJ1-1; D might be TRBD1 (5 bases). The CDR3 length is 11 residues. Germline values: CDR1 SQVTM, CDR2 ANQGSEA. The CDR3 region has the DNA TGCAGTGGGGGGGGGAACACTGAAGCTTTCTTT. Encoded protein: CSGGGNTEAFF.

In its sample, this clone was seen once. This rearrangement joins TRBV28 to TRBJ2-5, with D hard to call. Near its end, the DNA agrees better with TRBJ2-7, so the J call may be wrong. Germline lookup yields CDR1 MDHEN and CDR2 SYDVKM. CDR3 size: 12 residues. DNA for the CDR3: TGTGCCAGCAGGGCTAGCTCCTACGAGCAGTACTTC. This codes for CASRASSYEQYF.

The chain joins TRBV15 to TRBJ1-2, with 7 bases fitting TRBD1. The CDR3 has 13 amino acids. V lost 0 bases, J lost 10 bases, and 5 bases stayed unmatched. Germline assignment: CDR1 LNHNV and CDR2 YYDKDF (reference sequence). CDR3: CATSRDTDRHYTF. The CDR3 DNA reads TGTGCCACCAGCAGAGATACGGACAGGCACTACACCTTC.

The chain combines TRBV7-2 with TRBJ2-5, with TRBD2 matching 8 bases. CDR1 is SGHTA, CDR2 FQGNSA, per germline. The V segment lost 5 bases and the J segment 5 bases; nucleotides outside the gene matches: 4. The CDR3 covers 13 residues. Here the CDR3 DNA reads TGTGCCAGCAGCCGGGGGGGCCGGGAGACCCAGTACTTC. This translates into CASSRGGRETQYF.

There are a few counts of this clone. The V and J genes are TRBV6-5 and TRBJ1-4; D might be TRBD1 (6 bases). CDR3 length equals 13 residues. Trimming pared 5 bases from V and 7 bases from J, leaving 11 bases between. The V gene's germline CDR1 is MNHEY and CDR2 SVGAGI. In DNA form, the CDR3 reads TGTGCCAGCAGTGAACAGGGACCTGAAAAACTGTTTTTT. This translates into CASSEQGPEKLFF.

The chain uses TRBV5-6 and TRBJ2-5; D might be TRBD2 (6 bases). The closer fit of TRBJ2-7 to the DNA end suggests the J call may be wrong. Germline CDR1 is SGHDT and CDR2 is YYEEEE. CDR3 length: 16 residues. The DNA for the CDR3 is TGTGCCAGCAGCTTGGTTGTCGGACTACCGTCCTACGAGCAGTACTTC. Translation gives CASSLVVGLPSYEQYF.

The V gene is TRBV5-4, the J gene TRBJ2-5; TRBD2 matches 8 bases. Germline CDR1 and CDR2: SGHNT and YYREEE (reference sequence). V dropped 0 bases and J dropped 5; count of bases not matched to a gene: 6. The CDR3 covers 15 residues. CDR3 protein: CASSLAGGHVETQYF. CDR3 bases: TGTGCCAGCAGCTTGGCGGGGGGGCACGTGGAGACCCAGTACTTC.

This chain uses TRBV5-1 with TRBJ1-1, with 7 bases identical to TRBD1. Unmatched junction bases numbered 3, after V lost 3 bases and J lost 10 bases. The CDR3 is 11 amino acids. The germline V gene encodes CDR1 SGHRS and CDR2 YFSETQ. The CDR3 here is CASSYAGGAFF. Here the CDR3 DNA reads TGCGCCAGCAGCTATGCAGGGGGAGCTTTCTTT.

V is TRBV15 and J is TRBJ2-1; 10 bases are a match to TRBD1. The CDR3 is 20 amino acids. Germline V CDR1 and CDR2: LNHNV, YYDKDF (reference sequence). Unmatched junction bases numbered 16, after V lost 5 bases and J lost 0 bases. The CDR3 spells CATSGGTGEGSHFSYNEQFF. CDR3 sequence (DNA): TGTGCCACCAGCGGGGGGACAGGGGAGGGATCCCACTTCTCCTACAATGAGCAGTTCTTC.

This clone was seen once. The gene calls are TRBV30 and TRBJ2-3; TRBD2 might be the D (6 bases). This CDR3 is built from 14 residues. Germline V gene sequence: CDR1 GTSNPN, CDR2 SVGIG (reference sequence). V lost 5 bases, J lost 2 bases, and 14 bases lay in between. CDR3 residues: CAWWRLATTDTQYF. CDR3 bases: TGTGCCTGGTGGAGGCTAGCGACCACAGATACGCAGTATTTT. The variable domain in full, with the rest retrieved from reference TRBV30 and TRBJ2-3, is SQTIHQWPATLVQPVGSPLSLECTVEGTSNPNLYWYRQAAGRGLQLLFYSVGIGQISSEVPQNLSASRPQDRQFILSSKKLLLSDSGFYLCAWWRLATTDTQYFGPGTRLTVL.

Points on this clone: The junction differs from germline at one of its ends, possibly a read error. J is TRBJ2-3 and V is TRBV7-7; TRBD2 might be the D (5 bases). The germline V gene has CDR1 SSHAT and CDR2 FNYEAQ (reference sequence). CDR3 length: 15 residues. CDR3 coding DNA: TGTGCTAGCAGCTTAGGCGGATTACGGGGAGATACGCAGTATTTT. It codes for CASSLGGLRGDTQYF.

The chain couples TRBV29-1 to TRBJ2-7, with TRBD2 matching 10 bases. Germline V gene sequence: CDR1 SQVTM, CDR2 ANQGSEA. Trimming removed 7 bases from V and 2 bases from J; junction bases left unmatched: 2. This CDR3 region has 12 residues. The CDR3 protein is CSAGTSAYEQYF. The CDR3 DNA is TGCAGCGCCGGGACTAGCGCCTACGAGCAGTACTTC.

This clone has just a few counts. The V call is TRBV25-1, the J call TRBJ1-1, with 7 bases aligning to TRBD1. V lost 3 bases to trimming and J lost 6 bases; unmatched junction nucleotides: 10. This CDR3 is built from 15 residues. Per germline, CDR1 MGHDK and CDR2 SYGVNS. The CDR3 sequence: CASSDLAQGSAEAFF. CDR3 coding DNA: TGTGCCAGCAGTGACCTTGCACAGGGGAGCGCTGAAGCTTTCTTT.

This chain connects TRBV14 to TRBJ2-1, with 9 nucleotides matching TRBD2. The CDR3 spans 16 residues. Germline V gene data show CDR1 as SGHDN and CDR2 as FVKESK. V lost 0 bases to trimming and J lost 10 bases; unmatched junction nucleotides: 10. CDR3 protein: CASSQDRRGGRKEQFF. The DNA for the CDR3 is TGTGCCAGCAGCCAAGATCGGCGGGGGGGGCGAAAAGAGCAGTTCTTC. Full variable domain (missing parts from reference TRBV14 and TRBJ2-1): EAGVTQFPSHSVIEKGQTVTLRCDPISGHDNLYWYRRVMGKEIKFLLHFVKESKQDESGMPNNRFLAERTGGTYSTLKVQPAELEDSGVYFCASSQDRRGGRKEQFFGPGTRLTVL.

The CDR3 loop is CASSGTGTAYTEAFF. As DNA, the CDR3 is TGTGCCAGCAGCGGAACCGGGACAGCCTACACTGAAGCTTTCTTT. The chain carries TRBV4-2 and TRBJ1-1, with TRBD1 identical over 7 bases. The CDR3 extends over 15 amino acids. The V gene's germline CDR1 is LGHNA and CDR2 YNFKEQ. J gave up 3 bases and V 5 bases, and 9 bases lay outside the gene matches.

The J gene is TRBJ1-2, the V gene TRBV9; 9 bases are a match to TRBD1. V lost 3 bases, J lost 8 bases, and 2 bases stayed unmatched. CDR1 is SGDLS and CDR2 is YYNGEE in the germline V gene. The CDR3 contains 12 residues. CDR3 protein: CASSGQGEGYTF. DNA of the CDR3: TGTGCCAGCAGCGGACAGGGGGAAGGCTACACCTTC.

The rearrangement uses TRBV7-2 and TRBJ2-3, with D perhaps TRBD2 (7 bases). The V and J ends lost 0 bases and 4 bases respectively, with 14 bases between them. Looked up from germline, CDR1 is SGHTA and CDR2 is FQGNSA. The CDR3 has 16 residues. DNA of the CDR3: TGTGCCAGCAGCTTAGCGGAGGGGGGGCGGGCAGATACGCAGTATTTT. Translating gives CASSLAEGGRADTQYF.

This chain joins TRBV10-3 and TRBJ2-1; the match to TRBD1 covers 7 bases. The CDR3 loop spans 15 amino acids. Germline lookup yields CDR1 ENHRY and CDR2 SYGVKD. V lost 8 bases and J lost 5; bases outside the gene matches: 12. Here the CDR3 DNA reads TGTGCCATCGGGGTACGGGACAGAGGAAACAATGAGCAGTTCTTC. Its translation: CAIGVRDRGNNEQFF.

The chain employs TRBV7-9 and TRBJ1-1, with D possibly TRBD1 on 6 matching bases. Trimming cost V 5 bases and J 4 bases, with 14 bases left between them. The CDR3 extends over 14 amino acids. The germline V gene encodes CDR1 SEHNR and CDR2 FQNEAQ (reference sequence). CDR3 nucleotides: TGTGCCAGCAGCCCCCCGGGACAATTCACTGAAGCTTTCTTT. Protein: CASSPPGQFTEAFF.

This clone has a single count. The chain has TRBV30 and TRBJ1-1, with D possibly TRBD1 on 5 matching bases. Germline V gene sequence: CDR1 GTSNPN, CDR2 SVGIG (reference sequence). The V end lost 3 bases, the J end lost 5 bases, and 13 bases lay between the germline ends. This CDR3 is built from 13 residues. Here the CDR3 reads CAWSRDLRTEAFF. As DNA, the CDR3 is TGTGCCTGGAGCAGGGATCTGAGGACTGAAGCTTTCTTT.